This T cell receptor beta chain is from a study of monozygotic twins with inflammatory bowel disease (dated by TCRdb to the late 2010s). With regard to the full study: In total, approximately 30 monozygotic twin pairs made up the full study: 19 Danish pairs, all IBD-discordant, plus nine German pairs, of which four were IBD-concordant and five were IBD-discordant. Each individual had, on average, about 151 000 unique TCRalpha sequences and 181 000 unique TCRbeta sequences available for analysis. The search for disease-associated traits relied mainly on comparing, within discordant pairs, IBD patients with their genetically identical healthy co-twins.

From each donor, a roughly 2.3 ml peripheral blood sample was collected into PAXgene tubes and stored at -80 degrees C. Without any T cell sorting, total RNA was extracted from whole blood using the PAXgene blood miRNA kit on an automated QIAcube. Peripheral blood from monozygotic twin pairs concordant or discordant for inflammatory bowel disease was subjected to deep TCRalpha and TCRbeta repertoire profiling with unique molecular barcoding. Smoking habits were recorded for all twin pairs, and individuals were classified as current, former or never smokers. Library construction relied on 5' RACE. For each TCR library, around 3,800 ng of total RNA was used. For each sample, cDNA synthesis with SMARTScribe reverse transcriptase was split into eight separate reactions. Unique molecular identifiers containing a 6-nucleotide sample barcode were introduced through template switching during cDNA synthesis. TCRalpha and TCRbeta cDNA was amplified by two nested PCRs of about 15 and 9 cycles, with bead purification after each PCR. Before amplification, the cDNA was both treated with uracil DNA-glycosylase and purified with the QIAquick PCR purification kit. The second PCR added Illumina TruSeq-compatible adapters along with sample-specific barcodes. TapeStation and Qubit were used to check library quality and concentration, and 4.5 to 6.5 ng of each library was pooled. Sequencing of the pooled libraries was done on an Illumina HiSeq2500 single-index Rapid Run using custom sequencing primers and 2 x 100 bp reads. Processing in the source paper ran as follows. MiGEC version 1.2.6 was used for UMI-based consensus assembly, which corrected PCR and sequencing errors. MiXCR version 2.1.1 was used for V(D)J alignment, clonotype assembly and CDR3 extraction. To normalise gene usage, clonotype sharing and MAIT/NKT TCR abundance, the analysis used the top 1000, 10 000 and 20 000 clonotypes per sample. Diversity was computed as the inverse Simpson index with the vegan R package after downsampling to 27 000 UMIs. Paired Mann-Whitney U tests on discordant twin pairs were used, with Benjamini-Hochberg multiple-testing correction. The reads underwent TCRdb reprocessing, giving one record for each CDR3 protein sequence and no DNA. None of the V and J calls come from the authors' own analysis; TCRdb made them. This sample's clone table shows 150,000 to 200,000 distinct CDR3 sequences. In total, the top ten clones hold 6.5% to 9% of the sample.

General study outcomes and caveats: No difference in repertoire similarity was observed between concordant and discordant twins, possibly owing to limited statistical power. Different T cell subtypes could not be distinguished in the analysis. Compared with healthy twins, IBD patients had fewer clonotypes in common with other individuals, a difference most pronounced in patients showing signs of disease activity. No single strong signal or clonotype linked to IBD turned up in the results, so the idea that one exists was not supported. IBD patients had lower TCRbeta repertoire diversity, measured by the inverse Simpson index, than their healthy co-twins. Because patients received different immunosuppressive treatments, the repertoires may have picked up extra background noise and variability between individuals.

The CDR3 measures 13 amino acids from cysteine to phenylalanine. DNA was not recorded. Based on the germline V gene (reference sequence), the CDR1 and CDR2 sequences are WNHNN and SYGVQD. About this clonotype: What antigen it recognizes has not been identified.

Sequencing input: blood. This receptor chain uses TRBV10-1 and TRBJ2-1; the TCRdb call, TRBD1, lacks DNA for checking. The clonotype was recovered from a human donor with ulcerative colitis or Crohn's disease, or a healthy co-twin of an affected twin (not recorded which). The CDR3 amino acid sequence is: CASSEGGGYEQFF.